One sample yielded the 27 T cell receptor beta chains listed below, sequenced in a study of control samples from healthy donors and cancer patients. Using immunoSEQ multiplex PCR, the repertoire was profiled, and TCRdb retains in-frame clones only, with some absent. There are 98,000 or so clones in the sample; roughly 86% occur only once, and 1.5% to 2.5% lies in the top ten. Sample: blood. All receptors derive from a man aged 55 to 70 in good health.

The chain links TRBV6-5 to TRBJ2-1, with D hard to call. The V end was cut by 6 bases, the J end by 6 bases, with 15 bases between. The CDR3 loop spans 14 amino acids. Germline-derived CDR1 and CDR2 are MNHEY and SVGAGI. The CDR3 is CASRKDPIGNEQFF. CDR3 DNA sequence: TGTGCCAGCAGGAAGGACCCCATTGGCAATGAGCAGTTCTTC.

The sample holds a few counts of this clone. The chain links TRBV2 to TRBJ1-2, with D possibly matching TRBD1 (6 bases). This CDR3 is built from 17 residues. V dropped 2 bases and J dropped 3 bases, with 19 bases sitting between them. Germline V gene data show CDR1 as SNHLY and CDR2 as FYNNEI. CDR3 DNA sequence: TGTGCCAGCAGTGAAAGAGTGACAGGCCTTGGAGACTATGGCTACACCTTC. Encoded protein: CASSERVTGLGDYGYTF.

The rearrangement links TRBV28 to TRBJ2-2; TRBD2 is a possible D gene (6 bases). Trimming left V 1 base short and J 4 bases short, with 10 bases between. From germline, CDR1 is MDHEN and CDR2 SYDVKM. The CDR3 consists of 15 residues. The CDR3 sequence: CASSLYGRRTGELFF. The CDR3 DNA follows: TGTGCCAGCAGTTTATACGGGAGACGCACCGGGGAGCTGTTTTTT.

The genes are TRBV19 and TRBJ1-5; possibly TRBD1 for D (6 bases). Trimming pared 10 bases from V and 0 bases from J, leaving 13 bases between. CDR3 length: 14 residues. Germline assignment: CDR1 LNHDA and CDR2 SQIVND (reference sequence). The CDR3 is CATTGTYSNQPQHF. The CDR3 DNA follows: TGTGCCACCACCGGGACATATAGCAATCAGCCCCAGCATTTT.

J is TRBJ1-5 and V is TRBV18; 9 positions match TRBD1. The ends lost 3 bases at V and 0 bases at J; junction bases unmatched: 3. The CDR3 extends over 16 amino acids. Germline V gene sequence: CDR1 KGHSH, CDR2 LQKENI. CDR3 bases: TGTGCCAGCTCACCCGGGACAGGGAATAGCAATCAGCCCCAGCATTTT. Amino acid sequence: CASSPGTGNSNQPQHF.

This chain joins TRBV9 and TRBJ1-2, with D possibly being TRBD1 (6 bases). The CDR3 is 13 residues long. Germline V CDR1 and CDR2: SGDLS, YYNGEE. Trimming cost V 2 bases and J 8 bases, with 13 bases left between them. The CDR3 DNA reads TGTGCCAGCAGCGTCTGGACAGTGGGCGGCTACACCTTC. Translating gives CASSVWTVGGYTF.

This rearrangement joins TRBV7-8 to TRBJ1-1; D uncertain. Deletions cut 3 bases from V and 2 bases from J, with 10 bases between. This CDR3 region has 14 residues. CDR1 and CDR2 from the germline V gene are SGHVS and FQNEAQ. The DNA for the CDR3 is TGTGCCAGCAGCTTTAGGAGCCCTAACACTGAAGCTTTCTTT. Translating it yields CASSFRSPNTEAFF.

The rearrangement joins TRBV4-2 to TRBJ2-3; D is perhaps TRBD2 (6 bases). From germline, CDR1 is LGHNA and CDR2 YNFKEQ. Trimming took 4 bases from V and 4 from J, leaving 18 bases between them. The CDR3 sequence is 16 residues long. The CDR3 loop is CASSRSEGRLSDTQYF. CDR3 DNA sequence: TGTGCCAGCAGCCGAAGCGAGGGGAGGCTCTCAGATACGCAGTATTTT.

This clone has only a few counts. The rearrangement uses TRBV30 and TRBJ2-7; D is unresolved. Germline V gives CDR1 GTSNPN, CDR2 SVGIG (reference sequence). The CDR3 runs 12 residues. Trimming shortened V by 4 bases and J by 7 bases, and 14 bases separated the two germline ends. The CDR3 bases are TGTGCCTGGAACCCCAGCCGCGGTGAGCAGTACTTC. Translation gives CAWNPSRGEQYF.

V is TRBV19 and J is TRBJ1-1; D not resolved. There are 13 residues in the CDR3. The germline V gene encodes CDR1 LNHDA and CDR2 SQIVND (reference sequence). The V and J ends lost 3 bases and 1 base respectively, with 6 bases between them. The CDR3 DNA follows: TGTGCCAGTAGTATCTTTGGGAACACTGAAGCTTTCTTT. This gives the protein CASSIFGNTEAFF.

The chain uses TRBV7-9 and TRBJ2-1, with 11 positions matching TRBD2. V lost 5 bases, J lost 9 bases, and 9 bases stayed unmatched. The CDR3 extends over 15 amino acids. Germline V lookup: CDR1 SEHNR, CDR2 FQNEAQ (reference sequence). The CDR3 DNA follows: TGTGCCAGCAGCCCCCGGACTAGCGGGTCGGGTGAGCAGTTCTTC. It yields the protein CASSPRTSGSGEQFF.

The chain employs TRBV30 and TRBJ2-3; no reliable D call. V dropped 2 bases and J dropped 0 bases, with 12 bases sitting between them. The V gene's germline CDR1 is GTSNPN and CDR2 SVGIG (reference sequence). This CDR3 has 15 amino acids. The DNA for the CDR3 is TGTGCCTGGAGTCCCCCGGGTTCTAGCACAGATACGCAGTATTTT. The encoded protein is CAWSPPGSSTDTQYF.

CDR3 nucleotides: TGCGCCAGCAGCCAAGGTCTATCGACAGGTCCGGAGAGACCTACCTACAATGAGCAGTTCTTC. Translating gives CASSQGLSTGPERPTYNEQFF. This chain connects TRBV4-1 to TRBJ2-1; maybe TRBD1 (6 bases). V was clipped by 1 base and J by 2 bases, with 27 bases between them. Germline V gives CDR1 MGHRA, CDR2 YSYEKL. This CDR3 is built from 21 residues.

The chain links TRBV21-1 to TRBJ2-7; the table calls TRBD2, which could not be checked here. TRBV21-1 is given as a pseudogene. CDR3 size: 17 residues. CDR3 loop: CASSKDNPCGFSYEQYF. Written as DNA, the CDR3 is TGTGCCAGCAGCAAAGACAATCCATGCGGTTTCTCCTACGAGCAGTACTTC.

The V call is TRBV6-5, the J call TRBJ1-3; 7 bases agree with TRBD1. Unmatched junction bases numbered 3, after V lost 5 bases and J lost 2 bases. This CDR3 has 14 residues. Germline V CDR1 and CDR2: MNHEY, SVGAGI. This CDR3 is CASSMTGTGNTIYF. The DNA for the CDR3 is TGTGCCAGCAGTATGACAGGGACTGGAAACACCATATATTTT.

This chain links TRBV24-1 with TRBJ2-4, with a weak D call TRBD1 (5 bases). The CDR3 is 16 residues long. The V gene lost 4 bases and the J gene lost 0 bases, with 12 bases spanning the gap. Germline CDR1 is KGHDR and CDR2 is SFDVKD. Here the CDR3 reads CATSEAGPLAKNIQYF. In DNA, the CDR3 is TGTGCCACCAGTGAGGCAGGGCCACTAGCCAAAAACATTCAGTACTTC.

The chain carries TRBV19 and TRBJ2-7; TRBD2 aligns across 9 bases. Trimming took 6 bases from V and 1 from J; bases not matched to a gene: 4. The CDR3 length is 14 residues. Germline lookup yields CDR1 LNHDA and CDR2 SQIVND (reference sequence). The CDR3 DNA sequence: TGTGCCAGTAGGACTAGCGGATCATCCTACGAGCAGTACTTC. Its translation is CASRTSGSSYEQYF.

CDR3 sequence: CASSRDGGNYGYTF. DNA of the CDR3: TGTGCCAGCAGCCGGGACGGGGGGAACTATGGCTACACCTTC. This rearrangement joins TRBV3-1 (or the pseudogene TRBV3-2) to TRBJ1-2; TRBD1 might be the D (5 bases). This CDR3 has 14 residues. Germline V gene lookup returns CDR1 LGHDT and CDR2 YNNKEL (reference sequence). Deletions cut 4 bases from V and 2 bases from J, with 11 bases between.

The CDR3: CASSDRSRVVGGNYGYTF. The CDR3 DNA reads TGTGCCAGCAGCGACCGAAGCCGGGTCGTAGGGGGGAACTATGGCTACACCTTC. The V and J genes are TRBV9 and TRBJ1-2; possibly TRBD1 for D (6 bases). Germline loops: CDR1 SGDLS, CDR2 YYNGEE. Trimming took off 3 bases at V and 2 bases at J, with 23 bases between the two ends. There are 18 residues in the CDR3.

The V and J genes are TRBV29-1 and TRBJ2-3; perhaps D is TRBD1 or TRBD2 (5 bases each). The CDR3 extends over 15 amino acids. V was shortened by 6 bases and J by 4 bases, with 20 bases between the two germline ends. Germline V CDR1 and CDR2: SQVTM, ANQGSEA. This CDR3 reads CSVAYSGTLSDTQYF. The CDR3 region has the DNA TGCAGCGTGGCCTATTCCGGGACCCTCTCAGATACGCAGTATTTT.

The chain uses TRBV9 and TRBJ1-1; D uncertain. Trimming pared 3 bases from V and 5 bases from J, leaving 14 bases between. The CDR3 sequence is 14 residues long. CDR1 and CDR2 (germline): SGDLS, YYNGEE. CDR3 in DNA: TGTGCCAGCAGCGCCTATAAGGGCGGGACTGAAGCTTTCTTT. Encoded protein: CASSAYKGGTEAFF. Drawing the rest from reference TRBV9 and TRBJ1-1, the complete variable domain is DSGVTQTPKHLITATGQRVTLRCSPRSGDLSVYWYQQSLDQGLQFLIQYYNGEERAKGNILERFSAQQFPDLHSELNLSSLELGDSALYFCASSAYKGGTEAFFGQGTRLTVV.

This chain links TRBV18 with TRBJ2-6, with D possibly called TRBD1 or TRBD2 (5 bases each). CDR1 and CDR2 (germline): KGHSH, LQKENI. Trimming took 1 base from V and 0 from J, leaving 10 bases between them. The CDR3 is made up of 17 amino acids. The DNA of the CDR3 is TGTGCCAGCTCACCACAGCGGACAAGCTCTGGGGCCAACGTCCTGACTTTC. Translating gives CASSPQRTSSGANVLTF. Full variable domain (remainder filled in from reference TRBV18 and TRBJ2-6): NAGVMQNPRHLVRRRGQEARLRCSPMKGHSHVYWYRQLPEEGLKFMVYLQKENIIDESGMPKERFSAEFPKEGPSILRIQQVVRGDSAAYFCASSPQRTSSGANVLTFGAGSRLTVL.

The chain has TRBV25-1 and TRBJ2-1; D not resolved. Trimming took off 1 base at V and 0 bases at J, with 10 bases between the two ends. CDR3 length equals 16 residues. From germline, CDR1 is MGHDK and CDR2 SYGVNS. CDR3: CASSESRPSSYNEQFF. The CDR3 region has the DNA TGTGCCAGCAGTGAATCTCGGCCTAGCTCCTACAATGAGCAGTTCTTC. Filled out from reference TRBV25-1 and TRBJ2-1, the complete variable domain reads EADIYQTPRYLVIGTGKKITLECSQTMGHDKMYWYQQDPGMELHLIHYSYGVNSTEKGDLSSESTVSRIRTEHFPLTLESARPSHTSQYLCASSESRPSSYNEQFFGPGTRLTVL.

The chain couples TRBV5-1 to TRBJ1-6, with TRBD1 matching over 7 bases. Per the germline V gene, CDR1 is SGHRS and CDR2 is YFSETQ. The junction had 8 bases not matched to a gene; V was cut back by 4 bases and J by 7 bases. CDR3 size: 15 residues. This chain's CDR3 is CASSLPDRDNSPLHF. CDR3 DNA: TGCGCCAGCAGCCTCCCCGACAGGGACAATTCACCCCTCCACTTT.

The V call is TRBV4-1, the J call TRBJ2-7; no firm D call. This CDR3 is 14 amino acids long. Germline CDR1 and CDR2: MGHRA and YSYEKL. V lost 1 base, J lost 0 bases, and 7 bases lay in between. The DNA for the CDR3 is TGCGCCAGCAGCCAAGTTCCCAGCTCCTACGAGCAGTACTTC. Amino acid sequence: CASSQVPSSYEQYF.

V and J are TRBV30 and TRBJ2-2; D unclear. This CDR3 has 12 amino acids. Trimming took 2 bases from V and 5 from J, leaving 6 bases between them. Germline V gives CDR1 GTSNPN, CDR2 SVGIG (reference sequence). In DNA form, the CDR3 reads TGTGCCTGGAGTCCCAGTACCGGGGAGCTGTTTTTT. It codes for CAWSPSTGELFF.

The rearrangement uses TRBV5-1 and TRBJ2-2, with 7 bases matching TRBD1. Germline-derived CDR1 and CDR2 are SGHRS and YFSETQ. V trimming: 0 bases; J trimming: 5 bases; junction bases outside the gene matches: 1. The CDR3 extends over 14 amino acids. CDR3 amino acids: CASSLGGQTGELFF. The DNA of the CDR3 is TGCGCCAGCAGCTTGGGGGGACAGACCGGGGAGCTGTTTTTT.